Below are 19 T cell receptor beta chains sequenced from a single sample in a study of regulatory T cells in long-lasting Graves disease. Libraries of TCR beta came from iRepertoire HTBI primers plus Arm-PCR of CDR3 regions. TCRdb reprocessed the multiplex PCR reads via MiXCR and lists one record per CDR3 protein. The table includes over 300,000 distinct CDR3 sequences, less than 20% detected once. The time point denotes: newly diagnosed GD, antithyroid drugs for less than 3 months. PBMC-derived RNA was used for the TCR library. This sample comprised peripheral blood mononuclear cells (PBMCs), obtained at new diagnosis, from a patient treated with antithyroid drugs. The receptors shown here come from a female donor with Graves disease.

This clonotype was detected many times. This sequence joins TRBV2 and TRBJ1-4, with TRBD1 matching over 10 bases. This CDR3 has 16 amino acids. V lost 5 bases, J lost 7 bases, and 10 bases stayed unmatched. Germline CDR1 SNHLY, CDR2 FYNNEI. CDR3 region: CASSNLRGTGVEKLFF. CDR3 coding DNA: TGTGCCAGCAGTAATCTCCGCGGGACAGGGGTTGAAAAACTGTTTTTT. Looking up the rest from reference TRBV2 and TRBJ1-4 gives the full variable domain: EPEVTQTPSHQVTQMGQEVILRCVPISNHLYFYWYRQILGQKVEFLVSFYNNEISEKSEIFDDQFSVERPDGSNFTLKIRSTKLEDSAMYFCASSNLRGTGVEKLFFGSGTQLSVL.

A note on this clonotype: Given a much more abundant clone one base away, this may be a read error. This sequence joins TRBV11-2 and TRBJ1-1; no clear D. The CDR3 has 13 residues. Germline V gene data show CDR1 as SGHAT and CDR2 as FQNNGV. The CDR3 loop is CACSSQINTEAFF. CDR3 nucleotides: TGTGCCTGCAGCTCGCAGATTAACACTGAAGCTTTCTTT.

The chain has TRBV7-8 and TRBJ1-5; 9 bases agree with TRBD1. Per germline, CDR1 SGHVS and CDR2 FQNEAQ. The CDR3 length is 16 residues. The J segment lost 3 bases and the V segment lost 3 bases, leaving 6 bases of the junction unmatched. The CDR3 nucleotides are TGTGCCAGCAGCTTGGGGACAGGGAGGACCAATCAGCCCCAGCATTTT. This codes for CASSLGTGRTNQPQHF.

V is TRBV20-1 and J is TRBJ1-2; no reliable D call. Trimming removed 0 bases from V and 2 bases from J, with 7 bases in between. Germline values: CDR1 DFQATT, CDR2 SNEGSKA (reference sequence). This CDR3 has 13 residues. The CDR3 sequence is CSARDYGNYGYTF. In DNA form, the CDR3 reads TGCAGTGCTAGAGATTACGGGAACTATGGCTACACCTTC.

In regard to this clonotype: A clone one base away is much larger, so this may be a read error. This chain connects TRBV6-1 to TRBJ2-1; TRBD1 agrees at 10 bases. The ends lost 3 bases at V and 7 bases at J; junction bases unmatched: 0. The germline gives CDR1 MNHNS, CDR2 SASEGT. This CDR3 has 13 amino acids. CDR3 loop: CASSEGQGNEQFF. The CDR3 DNA is TGTGCCAGCAGTGAGGGACAGGGGAATGAGCAGTTCTTC.

This clonotype was recorded many times. The V call is TRBV20-1, the J call TRBJ2-7, with 7 bases identical to TRBD2. This CDR3 is 14 amino acids long. J lost 8 bases, V lost 6 bases, and 16 bases had no gene match. The germline V gene encodes CDR1 DFQATT and CDR2 SNEGSKA (reference sequence). This chain's CDR3 is CSAQTSGTDEKQYF. DNA for the CDR3: TGCAGTGCACAAACCAGCGGGACCGACGAAAAGCAGTACTTC.

The V call is TRBV4-3, the J call TRBJ2-6; 7 bases match TRBD2. V gave up 1 base and J gave up 0 bases; unmatched junction bases: 24. CDR3 size: 24 residues. CDR1 and CDR2 from the germline V gene are LGHNA and YSLEER. The CDR3 DNA sequence: TGCGCCAGCAGCCAAGTGAAGTGGGTGCCCCTAGCGGACCCAGAACACTCTGGGGCCAACGTCCTGACTTTC. Amino acids: CASSQVKWVPLADPEHSGANVLTF.

This clonotype was seen ten or more times. The chain employs TRBV12-3 or TRBV12-4 and TRBJ1-5, with D tentatively TRBD1 (5 bases). V gave up 6 bases and J gave up 3 bases, with 9 bases separating them. The CDR3 is 13 residues long. The CDR3 bases are TGTGCCAGCAGAGGGGATGACAATCAGCCCCAGCATTTT. It codes for CASRGDDNQPQHF.

This clonotype was observed many times. The chain couples TRBV30 to TRBJ1-2; the D is unclear. Germline CDR1 is GTSNPN and CDR2 is SVGIG (reference sequence). CDR3 size: 12 residues. The V gene lost 3 bases and the J gene lost 4 bases, with 9 bases spanning the gap. CDR3 bases: TGTGCCTGGAGCGTCGGATTCTATGGCTACACCTTC. Its protein is CAWSVGFYGYTF.

The chain links TRBV27 to TRBJ2-1; D is ambiguous. Germline values: CDR1 MNHEY, CDR2 SMNVEV (reference sequence). CDR3 size: 14 residues. V shed 5 bases and J shed 0 bases, with 8 bases lying between them. The CDR3 DNA sequence: TGTGCCAGCAGTCCAACGCCCTCCTACAATGAGCAGTTCTTC. It encodes CASSPTPSYNEQFF.

This clonotype occurred a few times. The chain uses TRBV19 and TRBJ2-7, with D tentatively TRBD1 (6 bases). Germline values: CDR1 LNHDA, CDR2 SQIVND (reference sequence). The CDR3 consists of 13 residues. The ends were cut back, 4 bases at V and 3 bases at J, with 10 bases in the middle. The CDR3 region is CASSTYRDYEQYF. As DNA, the CDR3 is TGTGCCAGTAGTACTTACAGGGACTACGAGCAGTACTTC.

This clonotype appeared many times. J is TRBJ1-1 and V is TRBV11-2; tentative D call: TRBD1 (5 bases). In germline, CDR1 is SGHAT, CDR2 FQNNGV. CDR3 length: 15 residues. The V end was cut by 5 bases, the J end by 0 bases, with 13 bases between. The CDR3 protein is CASSVKQALNTEAFF. The CDR3 DNA is TGTGCCAGCAGCGTAAAACAGGCCCTGAACACTGAAGCTTTCTTT.

This clonotype has a count of ten or more. V gene TRBV20-1 combines with J gene TRBJ2-3; 7 bases map to TRBD2. V lost 3 bases and J lost 3; bases outside the gene matches: 12. The CDR3 spans 16 residues. CDR1 is DFQATT, CDR2 SNEGSKA, per germline (reference sequence). In DNA form, the CDR3 reads TGCAGTGCTAGTTCCGTAACTAGCGTGAGGACAGATACGCAGTATTTT. Protein: CSASSVTSVRTDTQYF.

The chain couples TRBV7-9 to TRBJ1-5; D is unresolved. The V end was cut by 5 bases, the J end by 1 base, with 15 bases between. Germline lookup yields CDR1 SEHNR and CDR2 FQNEAQ (reference sequence). The CDR3 consists of 16 residues. DNA for the CDR3: TGTGCCAGCAGCCCATCCGGCCCGGTAAGCAATCAGCCCCAGCATTTT. This codes for CASSPSGPVSNQPQHF.

This clonotype was counted many times. The V gene is TRBV7-8, the J gene TRBJ2-1, with 8 bases matching TRBD2. V dropped 6 bases and J dropped 4; count of bases not matched to a gene: 11. This CDR3 comprises 16 residues. CDR1 is SGHVS and CDR2 is FQNEAQ in the germline V gene. The CDR3 spells CASSYGLAPQYNEQFF. CDR3 sequence (DNA): TGTGCCAGCAGTTACGGACTAGCCCCTCAATACAATGAGCAGTTCTTC.

This clonotype was seen ten or more times. The chain employs TRBV2 and TRBJ2-5; 7 bases line up with TRBD2. The CDR3 loop spans 15 amino acids. The V and J ends lost 4 bases and 2 bases, in that order; junction bases with no gene match: 7. The germline V gene has CDR1 SNHLY and CDR2 FYNNEI. CDR3 loop: CASSAEAGPQETQYF. Written as DNA, the CDR3 is TGTGCCAGCAGTGCCGAAGCGGGGCCGCAAGAGACCCAGTACTTC.

This clonotype came up many times. CDR3 nucleotide sequence: TGTGCCAGCAGAAGACACGGAACCCTCTCTAAGCAGTACTTC. This gives the protein CASRRHGTLSKQYF. The rearrangement joins TRBV27 to TRBJ2-7; no clear D. Trimming cost V 6 bases and J 8 bases, with 20 bases left between them. The germline V gene encodes CDR1 MNHEY and CDR2 SMNVEV (reference sequence). This CDR3 region has 14 residues.

The sample holds many counts of this clonotype. In DNA form, the CDR3 reads TGCAGTGCTAGGGGCGTCCAGCCCACAGATACGCAGTATTTT. Protein sequence: CSARGVQPTDTQYF. This chain joins TRBV20-1 and TRBJ2-3; D unresolved. Germline assignment: CDR1 DFQATT and CDR2 SNEGSKA (reference sequence). V was clipped by 3 bases and J by 2 bases, with 12 bases between them. The CDR3 is 14 amino acids.

This clonotype was counted a few times. A read error may explain this, as a much larger clone is one base away. The missing conserved phenylalanine or tryptophan at the end of this CDR3 makes a read error likely. V and J are TRBV2 and TRBJ1-1; the D gene is possibly TRBD1 (6 bases). There are 15 residues in the CDR3. The V end was cut by 6 bases, the J end by 3 bases, with 17 bases between. Germline loops: CDR1 SNHLY, CDR2 FYNNEI. CDR3 in amino acids: CASSPPIGGYTEAFL. The CDR3 DNA sequence: TGTGCCAGCAGCCCCCCCATCGGGGGCTACACTGAAGCTTTCCTT.